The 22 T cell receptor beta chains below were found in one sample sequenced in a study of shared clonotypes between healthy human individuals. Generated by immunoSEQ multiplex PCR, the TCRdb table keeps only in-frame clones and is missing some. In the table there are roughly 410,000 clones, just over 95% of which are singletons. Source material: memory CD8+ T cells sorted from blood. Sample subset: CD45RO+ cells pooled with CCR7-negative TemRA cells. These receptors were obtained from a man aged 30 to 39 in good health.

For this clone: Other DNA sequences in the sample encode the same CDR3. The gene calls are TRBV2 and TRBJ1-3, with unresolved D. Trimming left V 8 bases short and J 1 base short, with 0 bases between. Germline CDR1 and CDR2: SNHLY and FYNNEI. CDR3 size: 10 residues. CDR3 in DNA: TGTGCCAGCTCTGGAAACACCATATATTTT. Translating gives CASSGNTIYF.

CDR3 protein: CASQQGVVNNEQFF. The CDR3 DNA is TGTGCCAGCCAGCAAGGGGTGGTAAACAATGAGCAGTTCTTC. The chain uses TRBV28 and TRBJ2-1, with D perhaps TRBD1 (5 bases). V lost 8 bases to trimming and J lost 5 bases, with 16 bases between them. Germline assignment: CDR1 MDHEN and CDR2 SYDVKM. The CDR3 spans 14 residues.

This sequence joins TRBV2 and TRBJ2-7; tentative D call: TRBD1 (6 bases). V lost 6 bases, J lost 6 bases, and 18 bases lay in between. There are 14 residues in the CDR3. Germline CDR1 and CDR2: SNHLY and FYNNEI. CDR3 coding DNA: TGTGCCAGCAGGAGGGACACGGCGGGCGCCGAGCAGTACTTC. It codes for CASRRDTAGAEQYF.

The CDR3, as DNA: TGCAGCGTCCGGACGGCGAGAGCCTATGGCTACACCTTC. Translation: CSVRTARAYGYTF. The chain is built from TRBV29-1 and TRBJ1-2; D is undetermined. This CDR3 has 13 residues. Germline V gives CDR1 SQVTM, CDR2 ANQGSEA. Trimming removed 6 bases from V and 4 bases from J, with 15 bases in between.

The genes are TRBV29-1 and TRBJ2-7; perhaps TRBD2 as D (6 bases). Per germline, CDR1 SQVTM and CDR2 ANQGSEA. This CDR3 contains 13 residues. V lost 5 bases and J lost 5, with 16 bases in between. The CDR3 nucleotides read TGCAGCGTTTCCTTCGGGTTAGCGGACGAGCAGTACTTC. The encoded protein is CSVSFGLADEQYF.

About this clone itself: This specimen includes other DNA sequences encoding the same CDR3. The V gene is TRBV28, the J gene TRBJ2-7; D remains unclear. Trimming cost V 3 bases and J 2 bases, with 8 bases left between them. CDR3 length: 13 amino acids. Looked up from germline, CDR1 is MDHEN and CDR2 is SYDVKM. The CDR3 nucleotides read TGTGCCAGCAGTTTCGGTGGAACCTACGAGCAGTACTTC. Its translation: CASSFGGTYEQYF.

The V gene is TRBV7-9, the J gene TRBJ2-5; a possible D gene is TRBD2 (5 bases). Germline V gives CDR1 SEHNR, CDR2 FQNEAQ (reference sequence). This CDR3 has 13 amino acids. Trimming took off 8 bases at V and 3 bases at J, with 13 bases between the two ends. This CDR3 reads CASLLPGKETQYF. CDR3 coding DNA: TGTGCCAGCCTCCTGCCGGGGAAAGAGACCCAGTACTTC. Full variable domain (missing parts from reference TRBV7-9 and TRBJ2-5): DTGVSQNPRHKITKRGQNVTFRCDPISEHNRLYWYRQTLGQGPEFLTYFQNEAQLEKSRLLSDRFSAERPKGSFSTLEIQRTEQGDSAMYLCASLLPGKETQYFGPGTRLLVL.

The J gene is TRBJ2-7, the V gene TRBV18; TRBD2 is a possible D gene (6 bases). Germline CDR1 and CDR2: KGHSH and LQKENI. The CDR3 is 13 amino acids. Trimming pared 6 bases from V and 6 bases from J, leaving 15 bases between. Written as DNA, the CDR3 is TGTGCCAGCTCGCCTAGCGACAAGGCCGAGCAGTACTTC. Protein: CASSPSDKAEQYF.

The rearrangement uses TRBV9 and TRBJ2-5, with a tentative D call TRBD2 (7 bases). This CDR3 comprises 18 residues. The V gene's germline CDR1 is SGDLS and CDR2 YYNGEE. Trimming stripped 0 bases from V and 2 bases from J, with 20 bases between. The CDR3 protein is CASSVGGGSGGLQETQYF. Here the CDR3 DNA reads TGTGCCAGCAGCGTAGGAGGGGGTTCGGGAGGACTGCAAGAGACCCAGTACTTC.

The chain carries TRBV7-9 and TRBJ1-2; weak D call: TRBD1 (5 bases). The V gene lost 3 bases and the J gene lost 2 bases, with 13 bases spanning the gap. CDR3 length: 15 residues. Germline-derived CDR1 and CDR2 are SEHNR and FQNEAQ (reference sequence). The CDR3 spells CASSLGRGRNYGYTF. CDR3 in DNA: TGTGCCAGCAGCTTGGGGCGGGGAAGAAACTATGGCTACACCTTC.

The CDR3: CASSYTWRALFYNEQFF. The CDR3 DNA follows: TGCGCCAGCAGCTACACATGGAGGGCCCTCTTTTACAATGAGCAGTTCTTC. V is TRBV5-1 and J is TRBJ2-1, with D perhaps matching TRBD2 (6 bases). CDR3 length: 17 residues. Germline assignment: CDR1 SGHRS and CDR2 YFSETQ. Between the trimmed V and J ends, which lost 3 bases and 4 bases, there was a span of 20 bases.

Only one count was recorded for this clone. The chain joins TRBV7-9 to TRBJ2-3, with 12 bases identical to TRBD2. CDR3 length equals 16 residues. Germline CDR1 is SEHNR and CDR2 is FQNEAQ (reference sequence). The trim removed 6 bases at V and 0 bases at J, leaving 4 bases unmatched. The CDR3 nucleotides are TGTGCCAGCAGACCACTAGCGGGAGGAAGCACAGATACGCAGTATTTT. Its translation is CASRPLAGGSTDTQYF.

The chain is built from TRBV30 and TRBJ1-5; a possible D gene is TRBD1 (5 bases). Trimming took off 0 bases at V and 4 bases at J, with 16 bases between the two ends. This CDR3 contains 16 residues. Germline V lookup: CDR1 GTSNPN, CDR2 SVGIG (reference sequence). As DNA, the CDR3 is TGTGCCTGGAGTGTATGGGGCAGCAACCTTAATCAGCCCCAGCATTTT. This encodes CAWSVWGSNLNQPQHF. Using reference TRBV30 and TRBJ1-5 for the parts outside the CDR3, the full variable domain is SQTIHQWPATLVQPVGSPLSLECTVEGTSNPNLYWYRQAAGRGLQLLFYSVGIGQISSEVPQNLSASRPQDRQFILSSKKLLLSDSGFYLCAWSVWGSNLNQPQHFGDGTRLSIL.

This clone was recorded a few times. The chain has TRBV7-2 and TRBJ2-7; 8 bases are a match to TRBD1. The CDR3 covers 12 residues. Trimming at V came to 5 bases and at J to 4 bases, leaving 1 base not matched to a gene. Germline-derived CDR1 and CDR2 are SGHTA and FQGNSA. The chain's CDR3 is CASSRQGYEQYF. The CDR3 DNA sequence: TGTGCCAGCAGCAGACAGGGGTACGAGCAGTACTTC.

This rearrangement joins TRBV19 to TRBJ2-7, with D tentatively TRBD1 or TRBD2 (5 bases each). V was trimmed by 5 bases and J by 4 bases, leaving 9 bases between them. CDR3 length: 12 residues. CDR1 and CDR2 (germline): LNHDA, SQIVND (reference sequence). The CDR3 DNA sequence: TGTGCCAGTAGTTCGGGACCGTACGAGCAGTACTTC. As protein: CASSSGPYEQYF.

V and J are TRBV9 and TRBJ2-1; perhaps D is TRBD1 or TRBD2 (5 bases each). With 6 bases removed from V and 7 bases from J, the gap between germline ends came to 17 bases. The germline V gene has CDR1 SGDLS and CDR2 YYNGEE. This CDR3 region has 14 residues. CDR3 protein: CASTQGADSNEQFF. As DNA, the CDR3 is TGTGCCAGCACCCAGGGAGCGGATTCGAATGAGCAGTTCTTC.

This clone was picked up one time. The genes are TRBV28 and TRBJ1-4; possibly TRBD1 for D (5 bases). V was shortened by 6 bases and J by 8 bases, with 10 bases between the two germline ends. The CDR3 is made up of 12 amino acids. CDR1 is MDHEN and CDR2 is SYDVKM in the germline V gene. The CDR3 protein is CASRGTEEKLFF. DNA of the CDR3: TGTGCCAGCAGGGGGACCGAGGAAAAACTGTTTTTT.

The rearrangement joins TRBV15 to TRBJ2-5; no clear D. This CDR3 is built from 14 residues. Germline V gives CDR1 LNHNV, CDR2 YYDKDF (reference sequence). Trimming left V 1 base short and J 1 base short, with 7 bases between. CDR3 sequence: CATSRVGSQETQYF. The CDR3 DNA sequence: TGTGCCACCAGCAGAGTTGGGTCCCAAGAGACCCAGTACTTC.

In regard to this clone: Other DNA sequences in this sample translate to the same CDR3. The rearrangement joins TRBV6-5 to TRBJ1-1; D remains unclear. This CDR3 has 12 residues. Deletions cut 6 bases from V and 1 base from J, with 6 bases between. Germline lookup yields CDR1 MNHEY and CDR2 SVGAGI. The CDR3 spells CASSYRNTEAFF. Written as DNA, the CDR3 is TGTGCCAGCAGCTATAGGAACACTGAAGCTTTCTTT.

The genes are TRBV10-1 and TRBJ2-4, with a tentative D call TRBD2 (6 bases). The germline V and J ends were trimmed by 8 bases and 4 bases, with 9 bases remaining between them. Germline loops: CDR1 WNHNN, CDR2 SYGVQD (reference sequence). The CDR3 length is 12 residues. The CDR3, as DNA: TGCGCCAGCCCTGGGACTAAAAACATTCAGTACTTC. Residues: CASPGTKNIQYF.

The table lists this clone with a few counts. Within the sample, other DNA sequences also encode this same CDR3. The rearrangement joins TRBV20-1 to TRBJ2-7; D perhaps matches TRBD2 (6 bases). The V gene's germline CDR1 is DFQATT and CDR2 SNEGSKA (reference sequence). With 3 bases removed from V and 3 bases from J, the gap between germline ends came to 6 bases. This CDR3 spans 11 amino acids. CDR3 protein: CSARTSYEQYF. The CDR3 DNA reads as TGCAGTGCTAGGACTAGCTACGAGCAGTACTTC.

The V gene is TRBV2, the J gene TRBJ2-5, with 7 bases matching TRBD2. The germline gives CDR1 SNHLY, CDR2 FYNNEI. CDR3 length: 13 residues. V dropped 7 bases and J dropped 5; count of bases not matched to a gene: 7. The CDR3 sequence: CASIPREWETQYF. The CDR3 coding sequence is TGTGCCAGCATCCCGCGGGAGTGGGAGACCCAGTACTTC.